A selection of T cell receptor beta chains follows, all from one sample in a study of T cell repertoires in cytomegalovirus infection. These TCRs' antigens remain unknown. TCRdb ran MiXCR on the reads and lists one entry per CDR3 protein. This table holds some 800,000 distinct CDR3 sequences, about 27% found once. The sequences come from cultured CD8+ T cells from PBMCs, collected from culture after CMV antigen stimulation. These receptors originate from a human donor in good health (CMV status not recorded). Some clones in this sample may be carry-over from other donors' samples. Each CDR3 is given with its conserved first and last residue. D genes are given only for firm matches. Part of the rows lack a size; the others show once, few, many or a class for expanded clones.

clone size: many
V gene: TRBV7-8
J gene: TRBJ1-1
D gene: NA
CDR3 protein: CASTVSLFNTEAFF
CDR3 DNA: TGTGCCAGCACCGTTAGCCTGTTCAACACTGAAGCTTTCTTT

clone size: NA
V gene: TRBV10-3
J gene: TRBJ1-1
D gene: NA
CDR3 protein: CAINGANTEAFF
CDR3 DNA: TGTGCCATCAACGGGGCTAACACTGAAGCTTTCTTT

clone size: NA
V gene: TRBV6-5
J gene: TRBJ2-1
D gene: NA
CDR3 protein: CASSYSPLNNEQFF
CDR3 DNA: TGTGCCAGCAGTTACTCCCCCCTCAACAATGAGCAGTTCTTC

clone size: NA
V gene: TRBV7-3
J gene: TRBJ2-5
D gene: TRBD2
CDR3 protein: CASSLKGLGGGSKETQYF
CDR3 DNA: TGTGCCAGCAGCTTAAAGGGACTAGGTGGCGGTAGCAAAGAGACCCAGTACTTC

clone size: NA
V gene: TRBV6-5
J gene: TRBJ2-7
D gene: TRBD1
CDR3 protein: CASSLYRPSRDSSYEQYF
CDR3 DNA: TGTGCCAGCAGTTTATATAGGCCGAGCCGGGACAGCTCCTACGAGCAGTACTTC

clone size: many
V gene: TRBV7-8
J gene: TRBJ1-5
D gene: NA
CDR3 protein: CASSLVLPDNQPQHF
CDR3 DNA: TGTGCCAGCAGCTTAGTTCTGCCAGACAATCAGCCCCAGCATTTT

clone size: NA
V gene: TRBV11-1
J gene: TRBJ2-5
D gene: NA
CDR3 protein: CASNSWYGEETQYF
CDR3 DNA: TGTGCCAGCAACTCTTGGTACGGAGAAGAGACCCAGTACTTC

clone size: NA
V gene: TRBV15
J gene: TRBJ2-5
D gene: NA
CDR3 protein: CATSAKSFKETQYF
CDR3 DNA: TGTGCCACCAGCGCCAAAAGTTTTAAAGAGACCCAGTACTTC

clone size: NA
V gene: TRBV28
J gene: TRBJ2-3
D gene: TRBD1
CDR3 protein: CANSRDRGTDTQYF
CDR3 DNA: TGTGCCAACTCCCGGGACAGGGGCACAGATACGCAGTATTTT

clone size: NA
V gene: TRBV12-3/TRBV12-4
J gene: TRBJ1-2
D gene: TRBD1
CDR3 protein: CASSILGGQGNGYTF
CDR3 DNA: TGTGCCAGCAGCATCTTGGGGGGACAGGGGAATGGCTACACCTTC

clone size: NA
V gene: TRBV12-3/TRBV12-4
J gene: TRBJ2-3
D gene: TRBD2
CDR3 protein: CASSLVLRGGADTQYF
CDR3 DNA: TGTGCCAGCAGTTTAGTTTTACGCGGGGGGGCGGATACGCAGTATTTT

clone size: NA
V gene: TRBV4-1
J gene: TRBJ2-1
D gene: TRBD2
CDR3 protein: CASSPGRTSGNNEQFF
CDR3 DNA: TGCGCCAGCAGTCCAGGGAGGACTAGCGGGAACAATGAGCAGTTCTTC

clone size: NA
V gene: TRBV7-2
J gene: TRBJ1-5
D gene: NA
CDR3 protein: CASSPKGRAYSNQPQHF
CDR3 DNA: TGTGCCAGCAGCCCTAAGGGGAGGGCCTATAGCAATCAGCCCCAGCATTTT

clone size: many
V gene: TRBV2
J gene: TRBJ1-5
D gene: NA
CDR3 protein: CASSESPQKNNQPQHF
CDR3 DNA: TGTGCCAGCAGTGAAAGTCCTCAGAAAAACAATCAGCCCCAGCATTTT

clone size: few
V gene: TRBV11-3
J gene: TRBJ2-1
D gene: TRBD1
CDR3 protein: CASSLGRGGRNNEQFF
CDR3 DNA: TGTGCCAGCAGCTTGGGTAGAGGGGGCAGGAACAATGAGCAGTTCTTC

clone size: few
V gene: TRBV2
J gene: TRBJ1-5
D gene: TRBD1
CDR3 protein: CASTRQGWNQPQHF
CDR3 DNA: TGTGCCAGCACCCGACAGGGGTGGAATCAGCCCCAGCATTTT

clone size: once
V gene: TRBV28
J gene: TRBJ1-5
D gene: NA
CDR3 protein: CASSLTRVSNQPQHF
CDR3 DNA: TGTGCCAGCAGTTTAACGAGGGTTAGCAATCAGCCCCAGCATTTT

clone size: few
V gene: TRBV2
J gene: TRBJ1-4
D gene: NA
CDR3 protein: CASSEGHMINEKLFF
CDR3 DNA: TGTGCCAGCAGTGAGGGACACATGATTAATGAAAAACTGTTTTTT

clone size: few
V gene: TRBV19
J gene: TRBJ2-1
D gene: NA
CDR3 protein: CASREGGPYNEQFF
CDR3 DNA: TGTGCCAGTAGGGAGGGGGGTCCCTACAATGAGCAGTTCTTC